This T cell receptor (beta chain) was recovered during a study of cytomegalovirus exposure and HLA in healthy donors. Study information: Of roughly 400 genotyped donors, about 81% grouped in the Caucasian-associated ancestry cluster. General observations from the study: A later analysis by the authors found several of the most significant clusters apparently linked to common viral pathogens.

CDR1 SQVTM and CDR2 ANQGSEA come from the germline V gene. The CDR3 runs to 12 residues. Concerning this clone itself: Antigen: not known.

The PCR used 60 Vbeta and 13 Jbeta primers. Assay used: immunoSEQ multiplex PCR; TCRdb lists only in-frame clones, some missing. The sample holds approximately 120,000 clones; about four fifths are singletons and the top ten take roughly 2.2%. What was sequenced was PBMCs. This sequence was found in a woman aged 25 to 39 in good health and CMV-seronegative. The V gene is TRBV29-1, the J gene TRBJ2-1, with D tentatively TRBD1 (7 bases). The CDR3 loop reads CTGGRGYNEQFF. DNA for the CDR3: TGCACAGGGGGGAGAGGCTACAATGAGCAGTTCTTC.